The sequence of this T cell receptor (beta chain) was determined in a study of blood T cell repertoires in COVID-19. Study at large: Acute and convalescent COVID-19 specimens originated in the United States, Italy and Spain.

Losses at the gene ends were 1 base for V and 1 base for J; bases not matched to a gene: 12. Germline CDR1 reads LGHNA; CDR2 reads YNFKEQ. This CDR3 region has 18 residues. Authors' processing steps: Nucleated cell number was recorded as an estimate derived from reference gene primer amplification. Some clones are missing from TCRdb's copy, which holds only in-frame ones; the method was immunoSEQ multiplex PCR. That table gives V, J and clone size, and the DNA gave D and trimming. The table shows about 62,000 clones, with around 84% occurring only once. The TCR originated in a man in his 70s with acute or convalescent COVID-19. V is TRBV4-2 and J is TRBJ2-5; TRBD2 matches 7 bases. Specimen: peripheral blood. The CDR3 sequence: CASSQGVAAGSPQETQYF. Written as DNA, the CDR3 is TGTGCCAGCAGCCAAGGAGTCGCAGCGGGGAGCCCCCAAGAGACCCAGTACTTC.